The rows below give T cell receptor beta chains drawn from one sample of a study of T cells after yellow fever vaccination. TCRdb re-called the 5' RACE reads through MiXCR, storing one row per CDR3 protein. This table has about 170,000 distinct CDR3 sequences, around 10% appearing once. The sequences come from CD8+ T cells sorted from PBMCs, collected 15 days after the yellow fever booster vaccination. Source of these receptors: a man between 18 and 35 years old who received the YFV17D yellow fever vaccine. Both conserved end residues are part of each CDR3. A D gene is named only where the DNA matches it firmly. For some rows the clone size is stated as once, few or many, or as a class when expanded; others skip it.

TGTGCCAGCAGCTTACCGAGCTCTGGGGCCAACGTCCTGACTTTC	CASSLPSSGANVLTF	TRBJ2-6	TRBV11-2	few	.
TGTGCCAGCACGTCGGGTCCCCATGAGCAGTTCTTC	CASTSGPHEQFF	TRBJ2-1	TRBV27	.	.
TGTGCCAGCAATTGGGCAGGGGGAAGCGCCGGGGAGCTGTTTTTT	CASNWAGGSAGELFF	TRBJ2-2	TRBV6-5	.	TRBD1
TGTGCCAGCAGTTACTGGAAATGGACAGTCGATGGCTACACCTTC	CASSYWKWTVDGYTF	TRBJ1-2	TRBV6-2/TRBV6-3	.	.
TGTGCCAGCAGCCAAGATGTTTACAGGAGCACAGATACGCAGTATTTT	CASSQDVYRSTDTQYF	TRBJ2-3	TRBV3-1	.	.
TGCAGTGCTAGAAGTTTCTCGGACAGTGGGATCTATGGCTACACCTTC	CSARSFSDSGIYGYTF	TRBJ1-2	TRBV20-1	many	.
TGCAGCGTTGAAGCGGGACGGGGGGGCACAGATACGCAGTATTTT	CSVEAGRGGTDTQYF	TRBJ2-3	TRBV29-1	.	TRBD2
TGTGCCAGCAGCCAGGATCTCGGGACAGGCGGGGAAAAACTGTTTTTT	CASSQDLGTGGEKLFF	TRBJ1-4	TRBV4-2	.	TRBD1
TGTGCCAGCAGCAGGGCAGACTATGGCTACACCTTC	CASSRADYGYTF	TRBJ1-2	TRBV7-2	few	.
TGCGCCAGCAGCTTGTTCGGACAGGGGGCGATCGCATATACGCAGTATTTT	CASSLFGQGAIAYTQYF	TRBJ2-3	TRBV5-1	.	TRBD1
TGTGCCAGCAGTTACAGCGGGGCTCGAAATTCACCCCTCCACTTT	CASSYSGARNSPLHF	TRBJ1-6	TRBV6-5	many	.
TGTGCCAGCAGTTACGGCAGTGACACCTACGAGCAGTACTTC	CASSYGSDTYEQYF	TRBJ2-7	TRBV6-2/TRBV6-3	.	.
TGTGCCTGGGAAATTAGCGGGAGCTCCTACGAGCAGTACTTC	CAWEISGSSYEQYF	TRBJ2-7	TRBV30	few	TRBD2
TGTGCCAGCAGCTTTTTAGGGAGTGCGGAGACCCAGTACTTC	CASSFLGSAETQYF	TRBJ2-5	TRBV7-6	.	.
TGTGCCAGCAGTTTCGGTCTGAAGACCCAGTACTTC	CASSFGLKTQYF	TRBJ2-5	TRBV12-3/TRBV12-4	once	.
TGTGCCAGCGGGACAGGGGTTAACACCGGGGAGCTGTTTTTT	CASGTGVNTGELFF	TRBJ2-2	TRBV6-6	.	TRBD1
TGTGCCAGCAGTTTGACTAGCTGGGACACCGGGGAGCTGTTTTTT	CASSLTSWDTGELFF	TRBJ2-2	TRBV6-2/TRBV6-3	.	TRBD2
TGTGCCAGCAGTGAGCTCCCTAGCGGCACAGATACGCAGTATTTT	CASSELPSGTDTQYF	TRBJ2-3	TRBV2	few	.
TGTGCCATTCCCCGACAGGGCCCCGGGGAGCTGTTTTTT	CAIPRQGPGELFF	TRBJ2-2	TRBV12-3/TRBV12-4	many	TRBD1
TGTGCCACCAGTGAAGGAGCGGGGGGGAACTACAATGAGCAGTTCTTC	CATSEGAGGNYNEQFF	TRBJ2-1	TRBV24-1	few	TRBD2
TGTGCCAGCAGCAAGTTAGAGGCCTCGTACAATGAGCAGTTCTTC	CASSKLEASYNEQFF	TRBJ2-1	TRBV7-9	.	.
TGTGCCAGCAGGAATTATAATTCACCCCTCCACTTT	CASRNYNSPLHF	TRBJ1-6	TRBV27	few	.
TGTGCCTGGACCGGGACAGGAGGTATCACCGGGGAGCTGTTTTTT	CAWTGTGGITGELFF	TRBJ2-2	TRBV30	.	TRBD1
TGTGCCAGCAGTTACCGACGGGGCGAAGAGGAAAAACTGTTTTTT	CASSYRRGEEEKLFF	TRBJ1-4	TRBV7-2	.	.
TGTGCCAGCAGCTTATACCTAGGGGACAGCCAAAACTACGAGCAGTACTTC	CASSLYLGDSQNYEQYF	TRBJ2-7	TRBV27	few	TRBD1
TGTGCCTGGAGAGCGGGGGGCCTCTCCACCGGGGAGCTGTTTTTT	CAWRAGGLSTGELFF	TRBJ2-2	TRBV11-2	few	TRBD2